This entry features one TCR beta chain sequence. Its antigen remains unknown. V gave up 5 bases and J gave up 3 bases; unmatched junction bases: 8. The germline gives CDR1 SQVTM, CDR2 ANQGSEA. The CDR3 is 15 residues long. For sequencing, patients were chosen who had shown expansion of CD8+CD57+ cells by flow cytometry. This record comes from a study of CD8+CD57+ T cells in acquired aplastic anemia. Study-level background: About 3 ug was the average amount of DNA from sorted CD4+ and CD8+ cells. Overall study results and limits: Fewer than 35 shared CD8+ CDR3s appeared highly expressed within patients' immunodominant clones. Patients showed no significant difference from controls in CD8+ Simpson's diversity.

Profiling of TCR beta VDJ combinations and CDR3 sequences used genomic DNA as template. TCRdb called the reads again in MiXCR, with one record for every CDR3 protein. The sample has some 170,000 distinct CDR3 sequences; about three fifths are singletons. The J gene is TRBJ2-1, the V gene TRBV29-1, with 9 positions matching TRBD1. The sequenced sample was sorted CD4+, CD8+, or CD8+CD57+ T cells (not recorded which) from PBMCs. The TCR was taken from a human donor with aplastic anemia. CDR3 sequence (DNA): TGCAGCGTTTTGTCCGGACAGGGGATCTACAATGAGCAGTTCTTC. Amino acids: CSVLSGQGIYNEQFF.